The 9 T cell receptor beta chains given below trace back to one sample, sequenced in a study of T cells in Graves' hyperthyroidism and ophthalmopathy (dated by TCRdb to 2018 to 2020). Library preparation employed multiplex PCR. Sequencing relied on an Illumina HiSeq 2000. The TCR beta CDR3 regions were amplified from RNA transcripts. A first-round RT-PCR of the TCR CDR3 used the HTBI primer set with the Qiagen OneStep RT-PCR kit. Using fastp trimming at Q25 and MiXCR clonotype assembly, TCRdb reanalyzed the public sequencing data and kept in-frame beta chains. Rows with a matching CDR3 protein are joined into one entry that keeps the most common DNA and genes. The sample has roughly 360,000 distinct CDR3 sequences on record, roughly 12% of them singletons. Of the sample, 20% to 25% falls within the top ten clones. Sequenced material: blood. These TCRs come from a man between 25 and 39 years old with Graves' hyperthyroidism that later progressed to Graves' ophthalmopathy.

There are a few counts of this clonotype. J is TRBJ1-4 and V is TRBV28; D is perhaps TRBD1 (5 bases). This CDR3 comprises 13 residues. Per the germline V gene, CDR1 is MDHEN and CDR2 is SYDVKM. V shed 6 bases and J shed 15 bases, with 20 bases lying between them. CDR3 sequence: CASSDGTRTRLFF. The CDR3 DNA follows: TGTGCCAGCAGCGATGGGACCCGTACTCGCTTGTTTTTT.

The chain couples TRBV20-1 to TRBJ2-7; D might be TRBD1 (6 bases). V gave up 6 bases and J gave up 5 bases, with 14 bases separating them. In germline, CDR1 is DFQATT, CDR2 SNEGSKA (reference sequence). CDR3 length: 12 amino acids. The CDR3 sequence is CSASARGHEQYF. The CDR3 nucleotides read TGCAGTGCAAGTGCCAGGGGACACGAGCAGTACTTC.

This clonotype was counted ten times or more. The V and J genes are TRBV20-1 and TRBJ2-5, with 8 bases that match TRBD2. Germline V gives CDR1 DFQATT, CDR2 SNEGSKA (reference sequence). This CDR3 has 16 amino acids. The V and J ends lost 0 bases and 5 bases, in that order; junction bases with no gene match: 11. This CDR3 is CSARDHGRGVKETQYF. In DNA, the CDR3 is TGCAGTGCTAGAGATCATGGGCGGGGGGTAAAGGAGACCCAGTACTTC.

This clonotype was seen ten or more times. The V call is TRBV12-3 or TRBV12-4, the J call TRBJ2-3; 12 bases are shared with TRBD2. With 6 bases clipped from V and 3 bases from J, the junction kept 4 bases outside the gene matches. The CDR3 is 15 amino acids. CDR3 sequence (DNA): TGTGCCAGCAGCCCTAGCGGGGGGGGGACAGATACGCAGTATTTT. As protein: CASSPSGGGTDTQYF.

This clonotype was recorded at least ten times. The chain links TRBV7-9 to TRBJ2-7; D is perhaps TRBD1 (6 bases). In germline, CDR1 is SEHNR, CDR2 FQNEAQ (reference sequence). Trimming left V 5 bases short and J 4 bases short, with 18 bases between. The CDR3 consists of 15 residues. CDR3 sequence: CASSQDRKGYYEQYF. CDR3 nucleotides: TGTGCCAGCAGCCAAGACAGGAAAGGGTATTACGAGCAGTACTTC.

This clonotype was counted ten times or more. The gene calls are TRBV27 and TRBJ2-7; 7 bases match TRBD1. The CDR3 loop spans 15 amino acids. After removal of 3 bases from V and 3 bases from J, the junction contained 8 bases not matched to a gene. CDR1 and CDR2 from the germline V gene are MNHEY and SMNVEV (reference sequence). The CDR3 region is CASSLRQGGLYEQYF. The CDR3 DNA reads as TGTGCCAGCAGTTTGCGACAGGGTGGACTCTACGAGCAGTACTTC.

This clonotype was counted ten times or more. The J gene is TRBJ1-5, the V gene TRBV28; 8 bases align to TRBD1. Germline V lookup: CDR1 MDHEN, CDR2 SYDVKM. This CDR3 spans 16 amino acids. The V and J ends lost 7 bases and 0 bases, in that order; junction bases with no gene match: 8. CDR3: CASITGGGYSNQPQHF. The CDR3 DNA sequence: TGTGCCAGCATAACAGGGGGGGGCTATAGCAATCAGCCCCAGCATTTT.

The chain is built from TRBV4-1 and TRBJ1-4, with 7 positions matching TRBD1. Germline-derived CDR1 and CDR2 are MGHRA and YSYEKL. This CDR3 has 14 amino acids. J gave up 6 bases and V 3 bases, and 4 bases lay outside the gene matches. The CDR3 here is CASSHGQGDEKLFF. In DNA form, the CDR3 reads TGCGCCAGCAGCCATGGCCAGGGGGATGAAAAACTGTTTTTT.

The table lists this clonotype with many counts. The chain couples TRBV12-3 or TRBV12-4 to TRBJ2-7, with D possibly matching TRBD1 (5 bases). This CDR3 has 15 amino acids. The germline V and J ends were trimmed by 6 bases and 2 bases, with 17 bases remaining between them. The CDR3 bases are TGTGCCAGCAGCCCTCTCTTTGACAGCCCCTACGAGCAGTACTTC. It specifies CASSPLFDSPYEQYF.